This T cell receptor beta chain was sequenced in a study of shared clonotypes between healthy human individuals. Study details: Plates per donor: three CD4 naive, three CD4 memory, two CD8 naive, one CD8 memory.

Methods used by the authors: Junction-only immunoSEQ sequences carried no quality scores, so filtering differed. Measured with immunoSEQ multiplex PCR; TCRdb has only the in-frame clones, and not every one. Clone size and the V and J calls come from that table; the DNA yielded D and trimming. Of some 2 million clones in the sample, over 85% were seen once. A remark on this clone: Its specificity is not known.

General observations from the study: Expectations were that clonotype sharing among donors would be affected by sequencing depth. Naive subsets generally exceeded memory subsets in estimated richness.

The CDR3 is 20 amino acids. CDR1 SGHDN and CDR2 FVKESK come from the germline V gene. With 2 bases removed from V and 0 bases from J, the gap between germline ends came to 23 bases. Sequences were obtained from naive CD4+ T cells sorted from blood. The sample's subset: CD45RA+ positively selected. This receptor was taken from a young man in good health. V is TRBV14 and J is TRBJ2-1; possible D gene TRBD1, 6 bases. In DNA form, the CDR3 reads TGTGCCAGCAGCCAATTCCGAGTGGGGGCAGCCTTCACCTCCTACAATGAGCAGTTCTTC. Its protein product is CASSQFRVGAAFTSYNEQFF.